This entry concerns a single T cell receptor beta chain. As yet, its antigen is unknown. The data stem from a study of cytomegalovirus exposure and HLA in healthy donors. Study-level information: Earlier results showed almost 120 million unique TCR beta sequences derived from approximately 170 million T cells. Findings and caveats of the study: Diagnosis of cytomegalovirus status made by the classifier reportedly showed high specificity and sensitivity.

Donors in the study were healthy people who gave bone marrow. The CDR3 contains 13 residues. Per the germline V gene, CDR1 is LNHNV and CDR2 is YYDKDF (reference sequence). Trimming removed 9 bases at V and 6 bases at J, with 15 bases between. Primers for the PCR totalled 60 Vbeta and 13 Jbeta. In the original processing: About 11 million of tens of millions of unique TCR beta chains were shared, per a later count. This table comes from immunoSEQ multiplex PCR, and its TCRdb copy is limited to in-frame clones, with some not included. V, J and clone size are taken as reported in that table, and D and trimming were inferred from the DNA itself. This sample's clone table lists under 85,000 clones.

Sequenced: PBMCs. This clonotype was sampled from a boy aged 5-17 years in good health and CMV-seronegative. V is TRBV15 and J is TRBJ1-5; possible D gene TRBD1, 6 bases. The CDR3 bases are TGTGCCACTAACACAGGGCCCGGTCAGCCCCAGCATTTT. Translated, it gives CATNTGPGQPQHF.